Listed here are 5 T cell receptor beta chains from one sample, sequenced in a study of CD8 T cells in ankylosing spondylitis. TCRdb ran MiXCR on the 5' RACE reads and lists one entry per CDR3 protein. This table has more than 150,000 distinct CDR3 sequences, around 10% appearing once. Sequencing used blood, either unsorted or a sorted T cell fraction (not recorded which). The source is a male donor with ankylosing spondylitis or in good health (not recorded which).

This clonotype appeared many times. The CDR3 bases are TGTGCCAGCAGCCAAGGACGGACACGGAGTGAGCAGTACTTC. Amino acids: CASSQGRTRSEQYF. V usage is TRBV3-1 and J usage is TRBJ2-7, with D perhaps TRBD1 (5 bases). The CDR3 runs 14 residues. Germline lookup yields CDR1 LGHDT and CDR2 YNNKEL (reference sequence). Trimming removed 1 base from V and 7 bases from J, with 14 bases in between.

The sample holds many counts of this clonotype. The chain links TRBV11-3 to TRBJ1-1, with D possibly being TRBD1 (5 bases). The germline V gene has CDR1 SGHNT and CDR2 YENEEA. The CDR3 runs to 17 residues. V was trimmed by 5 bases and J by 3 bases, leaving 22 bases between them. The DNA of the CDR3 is TGTGCCAGCAGCCGGGCAGGGCCCACCTCCCAATACACTGAAGCTTTCTTT. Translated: CASSRAGPTSQYTEAFF. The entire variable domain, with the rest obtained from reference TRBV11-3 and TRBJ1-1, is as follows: EAGVVQSPRYKIIEKKQPVAFWCNPISGHNTLYWYLQNLGQGPELLIRYENEEAVDDSQLPKDRFSAERLKGVDSTLKIQPAELGDSAVYLCASSRAGPTSQYTEAFFGQGTRLTVV.

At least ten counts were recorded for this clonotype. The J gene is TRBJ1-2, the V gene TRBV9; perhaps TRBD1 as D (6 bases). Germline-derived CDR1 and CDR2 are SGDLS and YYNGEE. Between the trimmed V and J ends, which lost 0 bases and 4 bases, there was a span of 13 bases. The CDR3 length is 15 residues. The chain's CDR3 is CASSVEDRQAYGYTF. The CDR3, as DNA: TGTGCCAGCAGCGTAGAGGACAGACAAGCCTATGGCTACACCTTC.

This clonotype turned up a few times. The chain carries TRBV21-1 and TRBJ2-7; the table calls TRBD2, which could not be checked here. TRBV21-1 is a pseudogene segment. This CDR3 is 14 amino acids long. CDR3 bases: TGTGCCAGCAGCAATCGGCAGGGACCCTACGAGCAGTACTTC. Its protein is CASSNRQGPYEQYF.

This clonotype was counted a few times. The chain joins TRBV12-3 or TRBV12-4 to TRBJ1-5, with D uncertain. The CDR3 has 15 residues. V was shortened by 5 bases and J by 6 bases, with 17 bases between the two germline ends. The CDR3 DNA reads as TGTGCCAGCAGTAAACCGGGAGGTGGAGGTCAGCCCCAGCATTTT. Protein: CASSKPGGGGQPQHF.